This is a list of T cell receptor beta chains from one sample in a study of CD8 T cells in ankylosing spondylitis. A single record per CDR3 protein comes from TCRdb applying MiXCR to the 5' RACE reads. The sample carries under 850,000 distinct CDR3 sequences, around 20% recorded once. The material sequenced was blood, either unsorted or a sorted T cell fraction (not recorded which). These receptors were obtained from a male donor with ankylosing spondylitis. Each CDR3 is given without its conserved first and last residue. A clone size is listed for some rows: how often the clone was seen (once, few, many), or a class if it is expanded.

CDR3 | J | V | size
ASSPKGGTGVHGYT | TRBJ1-2 | TRBV5-6 | few
ASSSLDTSNEKLF | TRBJ1-4 | TRBV7-9 | few
ASSGQANTEAF | TRBJ1-1 | TRBV5-1 | few
ASSPGGRPNYGYT | TRBJ1-2 | TRBV18 | few
ASSQSLQGARYNEQF | TRBJ2-1 | TRBV23-1 | -
ATSRALFPSYEQY | TRBJ2-7 | TRBV15 | few
ASSVEFYEQY | TRBJ2-7 | TRBV2 | few
ASSHRGDGKETQY | TRBJ2-5 | TRBV3-1 | -
ASSVQDSNQPQH | TRBJ1-5 | TRBV25-1 | few
ASSPRLASHEQY | TRBJ2-7 | TRBV27 | few
ASSLGEQGDEQF | TRBJ2-1 | TRBV7-6 | -
ASSLQRGTFGAYEQY | TRBJ2-7 | TRBV5-6 | -
ASHPRVNTEAF | TRBJ1-1 | TRBV6-1 | few
ASTSFSNQPQH | TRBJ1-5 | TRBV2 | few
ASSLSWGQPDSGNTIY | TRBJ1-3 | TRBV7-6 | -
ASRGARNTEAF | TRBJ1-1 | TRBV6-1 | -
SAPQGGLAGLEYQDEQF | TRBJ2-1 | TRBV20-1 | -
ASSSDSRGQPQH | TRBJ1-5 | TRBV11-3 | -
SARTSGSNEQF | TRBJ2-1 | TRBV20-1 | many
ASSQGDSGSPLH | TRBJ1-6 | TRBV4-1 | few
ASSWGGLNSGNTIY | TRBJ1-3 | TRBV6-5 | -
SVEDTDTQY | TRBJ2-3 | TRBV29-1 | -
AISLAGQNNEQF | TRBJ2-1 | TRBV10-3 | few
ASSPRSGHEQY | TRBJ2-7 | TRBV18 | -
ASSLESPSHEQY | TRBJ2-7 | TRBV7-2 | few